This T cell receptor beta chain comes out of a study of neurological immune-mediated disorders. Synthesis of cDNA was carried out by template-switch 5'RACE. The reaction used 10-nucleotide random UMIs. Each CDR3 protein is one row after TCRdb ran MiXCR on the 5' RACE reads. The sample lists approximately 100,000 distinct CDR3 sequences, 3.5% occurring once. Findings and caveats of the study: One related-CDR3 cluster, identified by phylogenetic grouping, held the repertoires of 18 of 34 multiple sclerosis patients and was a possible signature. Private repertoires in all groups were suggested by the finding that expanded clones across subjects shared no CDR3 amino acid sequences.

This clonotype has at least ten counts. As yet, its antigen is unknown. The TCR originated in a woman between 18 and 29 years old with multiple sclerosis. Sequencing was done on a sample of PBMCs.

The CDR3 coding sequence is TGCGCCAGCAGCTTGAACGGCGGGATGGCCTACAATGAGCAGTTCTTC. Translating it yields CASSLNGGMAYNEQFF. V is TRBV5-1 and J is TRBJ2-1; weak D call: TRBD2 (6 bases). Trimming stripped 1 base from V and 2 bases from J, with 13 bases between. CDR1 is SGHRS, CDR2 YFSETQ, per germline. CDR3 length: 16 residues. The whole variable domain, filled in from reference TRBV5-1 and TRBJ2-1, reads KAGVTQTPRYLIKTRGQQVTLSCSPISGHRSVSWYQQTPGQGLQFLFEYFSETQRNKGNFPGRFSGRQFSNSRSEMNVSTLELGDSALYLCASSLNGGMAYNEQFFGPGTRLTVL.